This T cell receptor (beta chain) is from a study of cytomegalovirus exposure and HLA in healthy donors. Across the whole study: There were about 85 million unique TCRs (from HLA-typed donors) in an early data release. Study-level points and caveats: Productive status was seen about 90% or about 30% of the time for most TCR beta V segments in an earlier analysis. TCR beta sequences reportedly predicted most subjects' HLA-A and HLA-B alleles accurately.

Everyone who donated was a healthy bone marrow donor. Vbeta (60) and Jbeta (13) primers were used in the PCR. Repertoires were generated with immunoSEQ multiplex PCR, while TCRdb's copy carries only in-frame clones and drops some. Here the sample spans 160,000 or so clones, about 80% being singletons. Germline CDR1 is MNHEY and CDR2 is SMNVEV (reference sequence). The CDR3 is made up of 13 amino acids. Trimming cost V 4 bases and J 9 bases; bases outside gene matches: 8. A remark on this clone: Its specificity is unknown.

The TCR comes from a man aged 18 to 35 in good health and CMV-seropositive. Sample: PBMCs. The chain is built from TRBV27 and TRBJ2-7, with 8 bases matching TRBD1. The CDR3 region has the DNA TGTGCCAGCAGTTCAGGACAGGGCTTGGCGCAGTACTTC. Its translation: CASSSGQGLAQYF.